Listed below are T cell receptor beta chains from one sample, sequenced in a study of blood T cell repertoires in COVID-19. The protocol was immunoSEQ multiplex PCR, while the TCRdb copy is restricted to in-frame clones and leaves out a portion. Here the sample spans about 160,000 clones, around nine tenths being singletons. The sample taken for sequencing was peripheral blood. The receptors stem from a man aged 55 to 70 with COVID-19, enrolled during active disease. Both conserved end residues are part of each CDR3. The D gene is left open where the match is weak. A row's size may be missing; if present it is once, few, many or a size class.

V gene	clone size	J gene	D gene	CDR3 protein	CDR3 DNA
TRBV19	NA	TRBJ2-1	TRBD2	CASTAGTYNEQFF	TGTGCCAGTACAGCGGGAACATACAATGAGCAGTTCTTC
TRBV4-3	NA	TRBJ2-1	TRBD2	CASSQVSAGGNEQFF	TGCGCCAGCAGCCAAGTTTCAGCGGGAGGCAATGAGCAGTTCTTC
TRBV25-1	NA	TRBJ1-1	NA	CASKGGGGPEAFF	TGTGCCAGCAAGGGGGGGGGAGGTCCTGAAGCTTTCTTT
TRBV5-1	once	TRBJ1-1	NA	CASSFSSARENTEAFF	TGCGCCAGCAGCTTTTCATCTGCCAGGGAGAACACTGAAGCTTTCTTT
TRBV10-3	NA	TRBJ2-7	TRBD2	CAISGASGYEQYF	TGTGCCATCAGTGGTGCTAGCGGCTACGAGCAGTACTTC
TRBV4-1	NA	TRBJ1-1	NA	CASIPTVTVWRNTEAFF	TGCGCCAGCATCCCAACTGTTACAGTTTGGCGGAACACTGAAGCTTTCTTT
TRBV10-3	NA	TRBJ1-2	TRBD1	CAITGGTGALNGYTF	TGTGCCATCACCGGGGGGACAGGGGCGCTCAATGGCTACACCTTC
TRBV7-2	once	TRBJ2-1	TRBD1	CASSLRSMGQGLHEQFF	TGTGCCAGCAGCTTAAGGTCTATGGGACAGGGGCTCCATGAGCAGTTCTTC
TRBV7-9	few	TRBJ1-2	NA	CASSLAGVYGYTF	TGTGCCAGCAGCTTAGCGGGCGTCTATGGCTACACCTTC
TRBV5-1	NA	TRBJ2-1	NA	CASSYRDNEQFF	TGCGCCAGCAGCTACCGGGACAATGAGCAGTTCTTC
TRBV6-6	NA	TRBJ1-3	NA	CASSVYSGNTIYF	TGTGCCAGCAGTGTGTACTCTGGAAACACCATATATTTT
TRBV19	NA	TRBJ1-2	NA	CASSIGGNYGYTF	TGTGCCAGTAGTATCGGGGGGAACTATGGCTACACCTTC
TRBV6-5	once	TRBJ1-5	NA	CASNPGLNQPQHF	TGTGCCAGCAACCCGGGGTTGAATCAGCCCCAGCATTTT
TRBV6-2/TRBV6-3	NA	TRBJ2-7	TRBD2	CASSSLAGGHSEGEQYF	TGTGCCAGCAGTTCCCTAGCGGGGGGACACTCAGAAGGCGAGCAGTACTTC
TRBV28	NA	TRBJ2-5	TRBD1	CASEGSGQSQETQYF	TGTGCCAGCGAAGGGTCGGGACAGAGCCAAGAGACCCAGTACTTC
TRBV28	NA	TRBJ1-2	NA	CASLGTPPLINYGYTF	TGTGCCAGCCTCGGGACACCGCCCCTAATCAACTATGGCTACACCTTC
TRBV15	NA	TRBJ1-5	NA	CATSRDYTSNQPQHF	TGTGCCACCAGCAGAGATTACACCAGCAATCAGCCCCAGCATTTT
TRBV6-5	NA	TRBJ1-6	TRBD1	CASSYTGDSYNSPLHF	TGTGCCAGCAGTTATACAGGGGACTCCTATAATTCACCCCTCCACTTT
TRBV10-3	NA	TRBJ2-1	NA	CAISADGNNEQFF	TGTGCCATCAGTGCAGACGGGAACAATGAGCAGTTCTTC
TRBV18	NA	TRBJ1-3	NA	CASAGDSGNTIYF	TGTGCCAGCGCGGGAGACTCTGGAAACACCATATATTTT
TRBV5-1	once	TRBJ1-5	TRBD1	CASSPQPTGTDQPQHF	TGCGCCAGCAGCCCGCAACCGACAGGGACTGATCAGCCCCAGCATTTT
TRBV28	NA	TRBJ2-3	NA	CASQGTIYTQYF	TGTGCCAGCCAAGGGACAATCTATACGCAGTATTTT
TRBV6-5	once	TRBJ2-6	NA	CASSYRGSGANVLTF	TGTGCCAGCAGTTACCGGGGCTCTGGGGCCAACGTCCTGACTTTC
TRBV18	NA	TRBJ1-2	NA	CASSPPGGSGGYTF	TGTGCCAGCTCACCACCGGGGGGAAGCGGGGGCTACACCTTC
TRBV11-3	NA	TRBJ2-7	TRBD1	CASSPPGQGAYEQYF	TGTGCCAGCAGCCCGCCGGGACAGGGGGCCTACGAGCAGTACTTC
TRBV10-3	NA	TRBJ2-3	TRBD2	CAISGTSGGPSTDTQYF	TGTGCCATCAGCGGGACTAGCGGGGGCCCTAGCACAGATACGCAGTATTTT
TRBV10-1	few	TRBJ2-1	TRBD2	CASSDQLSGTSARLSYNEQFF	TGCGCCAGCAGTGACCAGCTATCCGGGACTAGCGCACGACTTAGTTACAATGAGCAGTTCTTC
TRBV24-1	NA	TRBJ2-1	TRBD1	CATSDLKDRTNNEQFF	TGTGCCACCAGTGATTTGAAGGACAGGACCAACAATGAGCAGTTCTTC
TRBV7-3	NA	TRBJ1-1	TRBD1	CASSLTPTGGTEAFF	TGTGCCAGCAGCTTAACGCCGACAGGGGGCACTGAAGCTTTCTTT
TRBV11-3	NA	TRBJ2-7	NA	CASSLGRGTYEQYF	TGTGCCAGCAGCTTAGGTCGGGGTACCTACGAGCAGTACTTC
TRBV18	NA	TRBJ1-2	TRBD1	CASSPGQGTGYTF	TGTGCCAGCTCACCGGGACAGGGGACCGGCTACACCTTC
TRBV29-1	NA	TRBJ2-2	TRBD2	CSVKGTSGRVGGELFF	TGCAGCGTGAAAGGGACTAGCGGGAGAGTGGGCGGGGAGCTGTTTTTT
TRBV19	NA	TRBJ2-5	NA	CASSINRGRETQYF	TGTGCCAGTAGTATTAACCGGGGTCGGGAGACCCAGTACTTC
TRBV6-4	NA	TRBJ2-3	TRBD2	CASSPELAGGPDTQYF	TGTGCCAGCAGCCCCGAACTAGCGGGGGGGCCAGATACGCAGTATTTT
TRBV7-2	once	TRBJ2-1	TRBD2	CASSPLSRGRGEQFF	TGTGCCAGCAGCCCCCTGTCTCGCGGGAGGGGTGAGCAGTTCTTC
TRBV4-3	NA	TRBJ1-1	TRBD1	CASSQPGQGRMEAFF	TGCGCCAGCAGCCAACCGGGACAGGGTAGAATGGAAGCTTTCTTT
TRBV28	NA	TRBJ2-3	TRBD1	CASSPTPGQGRDTQYF	TGTGCCAGCAGTCCCACCCCGGGACAGGGTCGAGATACGCAGTATTTT
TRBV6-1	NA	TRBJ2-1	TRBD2	CASSDPGGAPRSYNEQFF	TGTGCCAGCAGTGACCCGGGAGGCGCCCCACGCTCGTACAATGAGCAGTTCTTC
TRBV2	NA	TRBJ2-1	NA	CASRISYMWERKRNEQFF	TGTGCCAGCAGAATATCCTACATGTGGGAGAGGAAAAGGAATGAGCAGTTCTTC
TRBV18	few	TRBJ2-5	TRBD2	CASSPPTSGGSVYF	TGTGCCAGCTCACCTCCTACTAGCGGGGGATCTGTGTACTTC
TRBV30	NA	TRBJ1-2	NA	CAWRRSYGYTF	TGTGCCTGGAGGAGATCCTATGGCTACACCTTC
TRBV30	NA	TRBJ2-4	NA	CAWKNPGANIQYF	TGTGCCTGGAAAAACCCAGGGGCAAACATTCAGTACTTC
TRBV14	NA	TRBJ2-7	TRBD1	CASSLTVTGTGHDEQYF	TGTGCCAGCAGCCTTACGGTTACCGGGACAGGGCACGACGAGCAGTACTTC
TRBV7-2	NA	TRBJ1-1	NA	CASSVASGTEAFF	TGTGCCAGCAGCGTCGCCTCCGGCACTGAAGCTTTCTTT
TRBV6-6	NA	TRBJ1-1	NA	CASSYSPGMNTEAFF	TGTGCCAGCAGTTACTCCCCCGGGATGAACACTGAAGCTTTCTTT
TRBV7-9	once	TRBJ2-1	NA	CASSGQQGYNEQFF	TGTGCCAGCAGCGGCCAACAGGGTTACAATGAGCAGTTCTTC
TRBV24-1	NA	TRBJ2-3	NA	CATRAPGGADTQYF	TGTGCCACCAGGGCCCCGGGGGGCGCAGATACGCAGTATTTT
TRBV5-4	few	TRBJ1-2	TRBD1	CASSRSDRGLYGYTF	TGTGCCAGCAGCCGTTCGGACAGGGGCCTCTATGGCTACACCTTC
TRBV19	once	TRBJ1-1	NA	CASSLRTEVNTEAFF	TGTGCCAGTAGTCTTAGGACAGAAGTGAACACTGAAGCTTTCTTT
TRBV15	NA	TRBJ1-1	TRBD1	CATSRRQGVAFF	TGTGCCACCAGCAGAAGACAGGGGGTAGCTTTCTTT
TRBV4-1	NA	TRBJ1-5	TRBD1	CASSQDGPAGGAGQPQHF	TGCGCCAGCAGCCAAGATGGCCCGGCAGGGGGCGCGGGACAGCCCCAGCATTTT
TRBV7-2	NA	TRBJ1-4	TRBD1	CASSFARGRNEKLFF	TGTGCCAGCAGCTTCGCCAGGGGGCGCAATGAAAAACTGTTTTTT
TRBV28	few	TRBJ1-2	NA	CAAHRGANYGYTF	TGTGCCGCCCATCGGGGGGCTAACTATGGCTACACCTTC
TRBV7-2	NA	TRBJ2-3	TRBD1	CASSLLGQGFETDTQYF	TGTGCCAGCAGCTTACTGGGACAGGGTTTTGAGACAGATACGCAGTATTTT
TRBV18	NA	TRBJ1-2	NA	CASSPPPEHNYGYTF	TGTGCCAGCTCACCACCGCCCGAGCATAACTATGGCTACACCTTC
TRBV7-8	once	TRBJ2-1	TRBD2	CASRAGTSGGAPNEQFF	TGTGCCAGCAGGGCCGGGACTAGCGGGGGGGCCCCGAATGAGCAGTTCTTC
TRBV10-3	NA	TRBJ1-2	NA	CAIAGGYGYTF	TGTGCCATCGCGGGAGGGTATGGCTACACCTTC
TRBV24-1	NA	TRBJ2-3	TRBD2	CATSGGLAGGLADTQYF	TGTGCCACCAGTGGCGGGCTAGCGGGAGGTCTTGCAGATACGCAGTATTTT
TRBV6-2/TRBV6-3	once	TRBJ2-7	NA	CASSPTDKYEQYF	TGTGCCAGCAGCCCCACAGACAAATACGAGCAGTACTTC